Listed here are 5 T cell receptor beta chains from one sample, sequenced in a study of T-cell reconstitution after alpha-beta-depleted transplantation in children. During its preparation, the TCRbeta library received unique molecular identifiers. TCRdb itself ran the PCR reads through MiXCR, one entry per CDR3 protein. The repertoire consists of 240,000 or so distinct CDR3 sequences, with roughly 8.2% occurring once and the leading ten covering under 8%. This material consisted of PBMCs, mostly from graft donor cells, taken 180 days after TCRalphabeta/CD19-depleted stem cell transplant. These receptors all come from a male patient aged 10-17 years who had a stem cell transplant for acute lymphoblastic leukemia, so the T cells may come from the graft donor.

The chain employs TRBV4-2 and TRBJ1-2; 8 bases are shared with TRBD1. Trimming removed 0 bases from V and 2 bases from J; junction bases left unmatched: 8. CDR3 length: 17 amino acids. Looked up from germline, CDR1 is LGHNA and CDR2 is YNFKEQ. Here the CDR3 DNA reads TGTGCCAGCAGCCAAGATTCCAGGGGGCGCGGGAACTATGGCTACACCTTC. This sequence encodes CASSQDSRGRGNYGYTF.

Worth noting for this clonotype: The junction shows a germline mismatch at one end, possibly a read error. The genes are TRBV20-1 and TRBJ2-2, with TRBD2 identical over 10 bases. CDR3 length: 16 amino acids. CDR1 is DFQATT and CDR2 is SNEGSKA in the germline V gene (reference sequence). The CDR3 here is CCARASGGIGTGELFF. The CDR3 DNA reads TGCTGTGCCCGCGCTAGCGGGGGAATCGGAACCGGGGAGCTGTTTTTT.

This clonotype has ten or more counts. The CDR3 DNA follows: TGTGCCAGCAGCGGCCCGACAGGTAGAAGGACCGGGGAGCTGTTTTTT. Its translation is CASSGPTGRRTGELFF. This sequence joins TRBV7-9 and TRBJ2-2, with D tentatively TRBD1 (6 bases). The germline CDR1 and CDR2 sequences are SEHNR and FQNEAQ (reference sequence). Deletions cut 5 bases from V and 5 bases from J, with 18 bases between. The CDR3 runs 16 residues.

The chain couples TRBV28 to TRBJ2-1; the match to TRBD2 covers 10 bases. The CDR3 consists of 15 residues. Germline V gene lookup returns CDR1 MDHEN and CDR2 SYDVKM. Unmatched junction bases numbered 5, after V lost 6 bases and J lost 3 bases. The CDR3 here is CASRQWTSGYNEQFF. CDR3 DNA: TGTGCCAGCAGGCAGTGGACTAGCGGCTACAATGAGCAGTTCTTC.

This clonotype has a count of ten or more. The gene calls are TRBV29-1 and TRBJ2-4; 9 bases match TRBD2. Germline assignment: CDR1 SQVTM and CDR2 ANQGSEA. V was clipped by 8 bases and J by 3 bases; unmatched bases: 5. This CDR3 comprises 13 residues. As DNA, the CDR3 is TGCAGCATAGCGGGAGAGGGCAAAAACATTCAGTACTTC. Its protein is CSIAGEGKNIQYF.